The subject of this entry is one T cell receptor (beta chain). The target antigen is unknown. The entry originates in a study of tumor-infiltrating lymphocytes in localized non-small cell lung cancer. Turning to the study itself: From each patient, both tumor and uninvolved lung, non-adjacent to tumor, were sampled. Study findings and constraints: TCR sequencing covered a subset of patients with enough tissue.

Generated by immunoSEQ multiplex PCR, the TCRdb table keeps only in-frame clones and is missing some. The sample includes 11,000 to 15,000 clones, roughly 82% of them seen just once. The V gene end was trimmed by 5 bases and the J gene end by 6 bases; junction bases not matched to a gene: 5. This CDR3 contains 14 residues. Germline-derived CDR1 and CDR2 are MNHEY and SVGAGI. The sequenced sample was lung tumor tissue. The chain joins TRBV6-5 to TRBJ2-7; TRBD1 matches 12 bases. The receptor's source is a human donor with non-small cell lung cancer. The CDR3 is CASSTGQGAGEQYF. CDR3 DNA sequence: TGTGCCAGCAGTACGGGACAGGGGGCAGGCGAGCAGTACTTC.